This T cell receptor (beta chain) was documented in a study of cytomegalovirus exposure and HLA in healthy donors. Study details: Sequencing of about 179 million T cells in an earlier analysis found approximately 120 million unique TCR beta sequences. Study-wide findings and caveats: When analyzed later, a missense DCLRE1C variant was found to be linked to TCR beta V- and J-gene trimming. In a later analysis, CMV-associated beta chains were mostly HLA-associated, it appeared.

Concerning this clone itself: Its antigen remains unknown.

The V and J ends lost 4 bases and 12 bases, in that order; junction bases with no gene match: 7. CDR3 length equals 12 residues. Germline V gene data show CDR1 as SEHNR and CDR2 as FQNEAQ (reference sequence). This PCR relied on a set of 60 Vbeta primers and 13 Jbeta primers. Data came from immunoSEQ multiplex PCR; TCRdb stores just in-frame clones and leaves some out. This sample yields about 180,000 clones, of which 75% to 80% are seen a single time; 6.3% belongs to the top ten. The chain employs TRBV7-9 and TRBJ2-5; 8 positions match TRBD2. The receptor's source is a middle-aged man in good health and CMV-seropositive. Input material: PBMCs. The CDR3 DNA is TGTGCCAGCAGCTGGCAAGCGGGGGTTGAGTACTTC. Its protein is CASSWQAGVEYF.